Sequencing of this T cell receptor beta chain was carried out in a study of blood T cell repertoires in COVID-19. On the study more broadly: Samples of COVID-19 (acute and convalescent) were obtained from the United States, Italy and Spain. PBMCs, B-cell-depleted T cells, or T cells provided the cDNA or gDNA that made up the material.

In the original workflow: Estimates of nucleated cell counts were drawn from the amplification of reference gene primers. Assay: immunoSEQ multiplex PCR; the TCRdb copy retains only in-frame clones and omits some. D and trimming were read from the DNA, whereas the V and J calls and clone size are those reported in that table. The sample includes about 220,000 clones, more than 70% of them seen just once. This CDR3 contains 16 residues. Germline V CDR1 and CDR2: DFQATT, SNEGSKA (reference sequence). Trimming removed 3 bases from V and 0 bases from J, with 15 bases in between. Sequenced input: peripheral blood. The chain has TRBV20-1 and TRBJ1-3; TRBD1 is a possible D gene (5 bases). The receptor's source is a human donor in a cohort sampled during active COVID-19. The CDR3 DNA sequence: TGCAGTGCTAGTCCCCCCGGGGGTATCTCTGGAAACACCATATATTTT. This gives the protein CSASPPGGISGNTIYF.